The sequence of this TCR beta chain was determined in a study of T-cell reconstitution after alpha-beta-depleted transplantation in children. Points from the study as a whole: Surviving recipient T cells and thymic progenitors underlay high day-60 TCRbeta diversity in some patients. The authors attributed T-cell counts and diversity one year after transplant mostly to newly produced T cells.

This clonotype showed up many times. No antigen is known for it. This CDR3 spans 14 amino acids. Trimming stripped 3 bases from V and 6 bases from J, with 9 bases between. As it was prepared, the TCRbeta library received unique molecular identifiers. TCRdb ran MiXCR on the PCR reads and lists one entry per CDR3 protein. The table lists approximately 300,000 distinct CDR3 sequences, 7.5% to 9% of them singletons. The specimen comprised peripheral blood, sampled 360 days after TCRalphabeta/CD19-depleted stem cell transplant. The receptor was isolated from a female patient aged 2-15 years who had a stem cell transplant for Fanconi anemia, so the T cells may come from the graft donor. The rearrangement links TRBV12-3 or TRBV12-4 to TRBJ1-6; no reliable D call. The CDR3 DNA follows: TGTGCCAGCAGTTTTGGGCCCGGTAATTCACCCCTCCACTTT. Translating gives CASSFGPGNSPLHF.